Below are 32 T cell receptor beta chains sequenced from a single sample in a study of Ad26.COV2.S vaccination and SARS-CoV-2 variants. Treatment here: about 20 received Ad26.COV2.S at low or high dose, single or two shots; about 5 received placebo; per-sample allocation not given. Samples were taken on day 63 after the first vaccine or placebo injection. The assay was immunoSEQ multiplex PCR, and TCRdb's table has in-frame clones only and misses some. The table includes roughly 380,000 clones, roughly 88% detected once. Sequenced material: peripheral blood, taken in a trial of Ad26.COV2.S vaccine versus placebo. Receptor source: a person aged 18-65 years who received the Ad26.COV2.S COVID-19 vaccine or a placebo.

This clone came up a few times. The genes are TRBV6-1 and TRBJ1-3; D call uncertain. V lost 0 bases and J lost 4, with 10 bases in between. The CDR3 totals 15 residues. Per germline, CDR1 MNHNS and CDR2 SASEGT. CDR3 sequence (DNA): TGTGCCAGCAGTGAAGCGCAAGGATACGGAAACACCATATATTTT. This sequence encodes CASSEAQGYGNTIYF.

CDR3 sequence (DNA): TGTGCCAGCAGCTTAGTGATAGCGGGGGGGCCCGAGGAGACCCAGTACTTC. It translates to CASSLVIAGGPEETQYF. The chain uses TRBV7-2 and TRBJ2-5; 11 bases map to TRBD2. The CDR3 totals 17 residues. Germline V gene sequence: CDR1 SGHTA, CDR2 FQGNSA. Trimming at V came to 1 base and at J to 5 bases, leaving 9 bases not matched to a gene.

V and J are TRBV19 and TRBJ2-3, with 11 nucleotides matching TRBD1. Germline CDR1 and CDR2: LNHDA and SQIVND (reference sequence). This CDR3 is 16 amino acids long. V dropped 5 bases and J dropped 1; count of bases not matched to a gene: 5. The CDR3 bases are TGTGCCAGTAGTTTTTCGGGACAGGGGGGCACAGATACGCAGTATTTT. Translating it yields CASSFSGQGGTDTQYF.

The chain carries TRBV7-9 and TRBJ2-7, with TRBD1 matching over 7 bases. V shed 4 bases and J 6 bases; nucleotides not matched to a gene: 0. The germline V gene has CDR1 SEHNR and CDR2 FQNEAQ (reference sequence). The CDR3 covers 11 residues. The CDR3 DNA follows: TGTGCCAGCAGCTCAGGGGGCGAGCAGTACTTC. Its protein product is CASSSGGEQYF.

V gene TRBV19 combines with J gene TRBJ2-7, with 7 bases lining up with TRBD1. V gave up 5 bases and J gave up 7 bases; unmatched junction bases: 8. The CDR3 totals 13 residues. Germline V gene lookup returns CDR1 LNHDA and CDR2 SQIVND (reference sequence). For the CDR3, the DNA is TGTGCCAGTAGTTCACAGGGGACGTGGGAGCAGTACTTC. This gives the protein CASSSQGTWEQYF.

The chain couples TRBV6-2 or TRBV6-3 to TRBJ2-1; 10 bases agree with TRBD2. V dropped 6 bases and J dropped 0; count of bases not matched to a gene: 8. CDR1 and CDR2 (germline): MNHEY, SVGEGT. The CDR3 totals 17 residues. DNA for the CDR3: TGTGCCAGCAGACCTAGCGGGGGCGTCGGCTCCTACAATGAGCAGTTCTTC. Protein: CASRPSGGVGSYNEQFF.

V usage is TRBV19 and J usage is TRBJ1-1, with D hard to call. This CDR3 comprises 13 residues. The germline CDR1 and CDR2 sequences are LNHDA and SQIVND (reference sequence). V was clipped by 5 bases and J by 3 bases, with 10 bases between them. CDR3 sequence: CASSVGFYTEAFF. CDR3 nucleotides: TGTGCCAGTAGTGTCGGATTTTACACTGAAGCTTTCTTT. The full variable domain, with the rest looked up from reference TRBV19 and TRBJ1-1, is DGGITQSPKYLFRKEGQNVTLSCEQNLNHDAMYWYRQDPGQGLRLIYYSQIVNDFQKGDIAEGYSVSREKKESFPLTVTSAQKNPTAFYLCASSVGFYTEAFFGQGTRLTVV.

The table lists this clone with a few counts. The J gene is TRBJ1-2, the V gene TRBV20-1, with D possibly TRBD1 on 5 matching bases. The CDR3 has 13 residues. Per the germline V gene, CDR1 is DFQATT and CDR2 is SNEGSKA (reference sequence). V was pared by 3 bases and J by 2 bases, with 10 bases between. The CDR3 region is CSASGQGNYGYTF. In DNA form, the CDR3 reads TGCAGTGCTAGTGGCCAGGGAAACTATGGCTACACCTTC.

This chain links TRBV7-9 with TRBJ2-3, with D perhaps TRBD1 (5 bases). Germline V lookup: CDR1 SEHNR, CDR2 FQNEAQ (reference sequence). Trimming stripped 5 bases from V and 2 bases from J, with 17 bases between. The CDR3 is made up of 16 amino acids. CDR3 sequence reads: CASSAVSGNPTDTQYF. CDR3 DNA: TGTGCCAGCAGCGCCGTTTCAGGGAACCCCACAGATACGCAGTATTTT.

The chain is built from TRBV4-3 and TRBJ2-7; D not certain. The CDR3 sequence is 15 residues long. Trimming stripped 0 bases from V and 3 bases from J, with 12 bases between. Germline-derived CDR1 and CDR2 are LGHNA and YSLEER. The CDR3 reads CASSQDWLSNYEQYF. CDR3 nucleotides: TGCGCCAGCAGCCAAGATTGGCTCTCAAACTACGAGCAGTACTTC.

The chain is built from TRBV2 and TRBJ2-5, with 7 positions matching TRBD2. V dropped 5 bases and J dropped 2; count of bases not matched to a gene: 8. Germline CDR1 and CDR2: SNHLY and FYNNEI. CDR3 size: 15 residues. The CDR3 region is CASSLLRTRQETQYF. CDR3 nucleotides: TGTGCCAGCAGTTTACTCAGGACTAGACAAGAGACCCAGTACTTC. The full variable domain, completed using reference TRBV2 and TRBJ2-5, is EPEVTQTPSHQVTQMGQEVILRCVPISNHLYFYWYRQILGQKVEFLVSFYNNEISEKSEIFDDQFSVERPDGSNFTLKIRSTKLEDSAMYFCASSLLRTRQETQYFGPGTRLLVL.

The rearrangement uses TRBV12-3 or TRBV12-4 and TRBJ1-1; the match to TRBD1 covers 7 bases. CDR3 length: 13 residues. V dropped 6 bases and J dropped 3; count of bases not matched to a gene: 4. For the CDR3, the DNA is TGTGCCAGCAGGTCGACAGGGTACACTGAAGCTTTCTTT. Amino acid sequence: CASRSTGYTEAFF.

This chain links TRBV4-1 with TRBJ2-1; 10 bases match TRBD1. The CDR3 runs 16 residues. Losses at the gene ends were 4 bases for V and 3 bases for J; bases not matched to a gene: 6. The V gene's germline CDR1 is MGHRA and CDR2 YSYEKL. The CDR3 sequence is CASSRTGTGVYNEQFF. Written as DNA, the CDR3 is TGCGCCAGCAGCCGAACCGGGACAGGGGTCTACAATGAGCAGTTCTTC.

This rearrangement joins TRBV21-1 to TRBJ2-5; the table's D call, TRBD1, was not checked against the DNA. TRBV21-1 is designated a pseudogene. The CDR3 spans 17 residues. The CDR3 DNA follows: TGTGCCAGCAGCGGCCGGGACAGGGGAGACGGCCAAGAGACCCAGTACTTC. This encodes CASSGRDRGDGQETQYF.

This clone was observed once. The V call is TRBV24-1, the J call TRBJ2-5, with D tentatively TRBD1 or TRBD2 (5 bases each). Trimming took 4 bases from V and 10 from J, leaving 18 bases between them. The CDR3 spans 14 residues. The germline V gene has CDR1 KGHDR and CDR2 SFDVKD. CDR3 coding DNA: TGTGCCACCAGTGAAAGGGGTCCCAAGACTATCCAGTACTTC. It is translated as CATSERGPKTIQYF.

The chain is built from TRBV9 and TRBJ2-2; 11 bases are shared with TRBD2. Germline V gene data show CDR1 as SGDLS and CDR2 as YYNGEE. The CDR3 is 16 amino acids. With V trimmed by 0 bases and J by 5 bases, 3 bases remained unmatched. The DNA for the CDR3 is TGTGCCAGCAGCGTAGGACTAGCGGGAAATACCGGGGAGCTGTTTTTT. Translation: CASSVGLAGNTGELFF.

The genes are TRBV4-2 and TRBJ2-7, with 12 bases aligning to TRBD1. V dropped 2 bases and J dropped 2; count of bases not matched to a gene: 7. CDR1 and CDR2 from the germline V gene are LGHNA and YNFKEQ. This CDR3 is 17 amino acids long. CDR3: CASSQLGTGGITYEQYF. The CDR3 DNA reads TGTGCCAGCAGCCAACTGGGGACAGGGGGCATAACCTACGAGCAGTACTTC.

This rearrangement joins TRBV9 to TRBJ1-1, with TRBD1 matching 8 bases. J was trimmed by 10 bases and V by 4 bases; bases with no gene match: 24. Germline V gene data show CDR1 as SGDLS and CDR2 as YYNGEE. The CDR3 runs to 18 residues. The CDR3 DNA follows: TGTGCCAGCAGCCCTTTGGACAGGGTTTCGTTGATAACACTGCGAGCTTTCTTT. Encoded protein: CASSPLDRVSLITLRAFF.

This clone was counted once. The chain recombines TRBV4-2 with TRBJ2-7, with D unresolved. Germline V gene data show CDR1 as LGHNA and CDR2 as YNFKEQ. Trimming took 3 bases from V and 2 from J, leaving 8 bases between them. The CDR3 has 13 amino acids. The CDR3 sequence: CASSQGLPYEQYF. The CDR3 nucleotides are TGTGCCAGCAGCCAGGGATTACCCTACGAGCAGTACTTC.

V gene TRBV9 combines with J gene TRBJ1-1, with D maybe TRBD1 (5 bases). Trimming cost V 0 bases and J 6 bases, with 15 bases left between them. Germline CDR1 SGDLS, CDR2 YYNGEE. The CDR3 spans 15 residues. CDR3 residues: CASSVGGDPRAEAFF. DNA for the CDR3: TGTGCCAGCAGCGTAGGTGGGGACCCGAGGGCTGAAGCTTTCTTT.

This chain uses TRBV30 with TRBJ1-1; no clear D. This CDR3 has 14 residues. The ends were cut back, 3 bases at V and 4 bases at J, with 15 bases in the middle. Germline CDR1 GTSNPN, CDR2 SVGIG (reference sequence). The CDR3 DNA reads as TGTGCCTGGAGCGTTTTTAACCTTGGCACTGAAGCTTTCTTT. Amino acids: CAWSVFNLGTEAFF. Drawing the rest from reference TRBV30 and TRBJ1-1, the complete variable domain is SQTIHQWPATLVQPVGSPLSLECTVEGTSNPNLYWYRQAAGRGLQLLFYSVGIGQISSEVPQNLSASRPQDRQFILSSKKLLLSDSGFYLCAWSVFNLGTEAFFGQGTRLTVV.

This clone was detected once. V and J are TRBV6-2 or TRBV6-3 and TRBJ2-5, with 10 nucleotides matching TRBD2. The trim removed 5 bases at V and 2 bases at J, leaving 8 bases unmatched. The CDR3 runs 16 residues. Looked up from germline, CDR1 is MNHEY and CDR2 is SVGEGT. The CDR3 DNA reads TGTGCCAGCAGTGACCGCAGTAGCGGGGGGCAAGAGACCCAGTACTTC. Translating gives CASSDRSSGGQETQYF.

This chain connects TRBV5-1 to TRBJ2-2; no definite D call. There are 15 residues in the CDR3. The V end lost 0 bases, the J end lost 1 base, and 7 bases lay between the germline ends. Germline CDR1 SGHRS, CDR2 YFSETQ. CDR3 DNA: TGCGCCAGCAGCTTGGTCGGAGAGAACACCGGGGAGCTGTTTTTT. This translates into CASSLVGENTGELFF.

Points on this clone: Other DNA sequences in the same sample also yield this CDR3. The genes are TRBV30 and TRBJ1-5; D not certain. CDR1 is GTSNPN and CDR2 is SVGIG in the germline V gene (reference sequence). Trimming left V 3 bases short and J 0 bases short, with 6 bases between. CDR3 length: 13 amino acids. This CDR3 is CAWRQDSNQPQHF. The CDR3 coding sequence is TGTGCCTGGAGGCAAGATAGCAATCAGCCCCAGCATTTT. The variable domain in full, with the rest retrieved from reference TRBV30 and TRBJ1-5, is SQTIHQWPATLVQPVGSPLSLECTVEGTSNPNLYWYRQAAGRGLQLLFYSVGIGQISSEVPQNLSASRPQDRQFILSSKKLLLSDSGFYLCAWRQDSNQPQHFGDGTRLSIL.

The chain joins TRBV5-4 to TRBJ2-7; D is possibly TRBD1 or TRBD2 (5 bases each). Trimming stripped 4 bases from V and 7 bases from J, with 12 bases between. CDR1 and CDR2 (germline): SGHNT, YYREEE (reference sequence). CDR3 length: 12 amino acids. CDR3 nucleotide sequence: TGTGCCAGCAGCGGGGACCTCGGTGAGCAGTACTTC. This translates into CASSGDLGEQYF.

This chain links TRBV4-3 with TRBJ1-1, with a possible D match to TRBD1 (5 bases). The CDR3 has 15 residues. V was clipped by 6 bases and J by 1 base, with 15 bases between them. In germline, CDR1 is LGHNA, CDR2 YSLEER. CDR3 sequence: CASRETWTPNTEAFF. The CDR3 nucleotides read TGCGCCAGCAGAGAAACGTGGACACCGAACACTGAAGCTTTCTTT.

V and J are TRBV7-8 and TRBJ2-1, with 8 bases matching TRBD2. The V and J ends lost 4 bases and 3 bases, in that order; junction bases with no gene match: 8. Per germline, CDR1 SGHVS and CDR2 FQNEAQ. The CDR3 has 16 amino acids. The CDR3 DNA follows: TGTGCCAGCAGCTCCTATAGCGGGATTTACTACAATGAGCAGTTCTTC. It specifies CASSSYSGIYYNEQFF.

V gene TRBV3-1 (or the pseudogene TRBV3-2) combines with J gene TRBJ2-2; D is ambiguous. V was cut by 1 base and J by 3 bases, with 6 bases left in between. Germline V gene lookup returns CDR1 LGHDT and CDR2 YNNKEL (reference sequence). The CDR3 consists of 14 residues. The CDR3 nucleotides read TGTGCCAGCAGCCAAGGCACGGACACCGGGGAGCTGTTTTTT. It yields the protein CASSQGTDTGELFF.

The J gene is TRBJ2-7, the V gene TRBV7-2; D is uncertain. The CDR3 length is 15 residues. CDR1 is SGHTA and CDR2 is FQGNSA in the germline V gene. The V gene lost 0 bases and the J gene lost 6 bases, with 15 bases spanning the gap. DNA for the CDR3: TGTGCCAGCAGCTTAGCCCCTACCATATTCGTCGAGCAGTACTTC. Translating gives CASSLAPTIFVEQYF.

This clone was counted a single time. The rearrangement joins TRBV6-5 to TRBJ2-4; D remains ambiguous. Trimming stripped 6 bases from V and 7 bases from J, with 7 bases between. Germline CDR1 reads MNHEY; CDR2 reads SVGAGI. There are 11 residues in the CDR3. The CDR3 loop is CASSDINIQYF. As DNA, the CDR3 is TGTGCCAGCAGCGACATTAACATTCAGTACTTC.

The rearrangement joins TRBV18 to TRBJ2-3; D gene ambiguous. The V and J ends lost 0 bases and 0 bases respectively, with 7 bases between them. The germline V gene has CDR1 KGHSH and CDR2 LQKENI. The CDR3 spans 15 residues. In nucleotides, the CDR3 is TGTGCCAGCTCACCACCCATTAGCAGCACAGATACGCAGTATTTT. Its translation: CASSPPISSTDTQYF.

This chain joins TRBV7-9 and TRBJ2-2, with D perhaps being TRBD1 or TRBD2 (5 bases each). V was clipped by 5 bases and J by 4 bases, with 14 bases between them. Per the germline V gene, CDR1 is SEHNR and CDR2 is FQNEAQ (reference sequence). The CDR3 spans 15 residues. CDR3: CASSHEGQFTGELFF. The DNA of the CDR3 is TGTGCCAGCAGCCACGAGGGGCAATTCACCGGGGAGCTGTTTTTT.